The 25 T cell receptor beta chains given below trace back to one sample, sequenced in a study of T-cell memory formation after mild COVID-19. Each CDR3 protein gets one entry after TCRdb re-called the 5' RACE reads with MiXCR. The repertoire includes 170,000 or so distinct CDR3 sequences, around a fifth of them detected once, and roughly 23% sits in the top ten. The sample comprised PBMCs or a T cell subset sorted from them (not recorded which). These receptors all come from an adult woman who had mild COVID-19 (a few samples of this study predate the infection). Cell type and time point are not known.

This clonotype was picked up a small number of times. The chain employs TRBV7-6 and TRBJ2-5; TRBD2 is a possible D gene (5 bases). The germline gives CDR1 SGHVS, CDR2 FNYEAQ. V was shortened by 1 base and J by 5 bases, with 8 bases between the two germline ends. This CDR3 spans 13 amino acids. CDR3 protein: CASSLGGWETQYF. In DNA form, the CDR3 reads TGTGCCAGCAGCTTAGGAGGGTGGGAGACCCAGTACTTC. Drawing the rest from reference TRBV7-6 and TRBJ2-5, the complete variable domain is GAGVSQSPRYKVTKRGQDVALRCDPISGHVSLYWYRQALGQGPEFLTYFNYEAQQDKSGLPNDRFSAERPEGSISTLTIQRTEQRDSAMYRCASSLGGWETQYFGPGTRLLVL.

This clonotype was seen only a few times. V usage is TRBV2 and J usage is TRBJ2-5, with 7 positions matching TRBD2. Germline CDR1 and CDR2: SNHLY and FYNNEI. V gave up 9 bases and J gave up 1 base; unmatched junction bases: 14. This CDR3 is 16 amino acids long. The CDR3 region is CASSGLNRDFQETQYF. DNA of the CDR3: TGTGCCAGTAGCGGGCTGAACCGGGACTTCCAAGAGACCCAGTACTTC. Full variable domain (missing parts from reference TRBV2 and TRBJ2-5): EPEVTQTPSHQVTQMGQEVILRCVPISNHLYFYWYRQILGQKVEFLVSFYNNEISEKSEIFDDQFSVERPDGSNFTLKIRSTKLEDSAMYFCASSGLNRDFQETQYFGPGTRLLVL.

V gene TRBV6-4 combines with J gene TRBJ1-6; 9 bases fit TRBD1. The CDR3 is 16 residues long. Germline assignment: CDR1 MRHNA and CDR2 SNTAGT. J gave up 7 bases and V 3 bases, and 7 bases lay outside the gene matches. In DNA, the CDR3 is TGTGCCAGCAGTGAATCCCCGGGACAGGGAAATTCACCCCTCCACTTT. Translation gives CASSESPGQGNSPLHF.

The chain joins TRBV19 to TRBJ2-1, with a weak D call TRBD2 (6 bases). The CDR3 totals 14 residues. Between the trimmed V and J ends, which lost 6 bases and 6 bases, there was a span of 15 bases. From germline, CDR1 is LNHDA and CDR2 SQIVND (reference sequence). CDR3 residues: CASSPAAGRNEQFF. The DNA of the CDR3 is TGTGCCAGTAGCCCGGCGGCGGGGCGCAATGAGCAGTTCTTC.

This clonotype turned up a few times. The chain links TRBV5-6 to TRBJ1-2; D possibly corresponds to TRBD1 (5 bases). Between the trimmed V and J ends, which lost 5 bases and 1 base, there was a span of 18 bases. Germline lookup yields CDR1 SGHDT and CDR2 YYEEEE. The CDR3 is made up of 16 amino acids. CDR3 in amino acids: CASSQEAVQDNYGYTF. The CDR3 DNA reads as TGTGCCAGCAGTCAGGAAGCGGTACAGGATAACTATGGCTACACCTTC.

This clonotype has just one count. The chain couples TRBV9 to TRBJ2-2; TRBD1 matches 7 bases. Germline lookup yields CDR1 SGDLS and CDR2 YYNGEE. Losses at the gene ends were 1 base for V and 0 bases for J; bases not matched to a gene: 12. The CDR3 has 19 amino acids. CDR3 sequence: CASSVRNVGTASNTGELFF. The CDR3 region has the DNA TGTGCCAGCAGCGTAAGAAACGTCGGGACAGCCTCGAACACCGGGGAGCTGTTTTTT.

The rearrangement uses TRBV4-1 and TRBJ2-7; 9 positions agree with TRBD1. Germline CDR1 reads MGHRA; CDR2 reads YSYEKL. V lost 0 bases and J lost 4; bases outside the gene matches: 7. The CDR3 totals 16 residues. CDR3 DNA sequence: TGCGCCAGCAGCCAAGATAAGACAGGGGGGGGATACGAGCAGTACTTC. It specifies CASSQDKTGGGYEQYF.

The V gene is TRBV29-1, the J gene TRBJ1-6; the D is unclear. In germline, CDR1 is SQVTM, CDR2 ANQGSEA. With 3 bases removed from V and 16 bases from J, the gap between germline ends came to 13 bases. The CDR3 has 11 amino acids. The CDR3 DNA reads TGCAGCGTTGAGGAAAGTCGTGGGCTCCACTTT. This gives the protein CSVEESRGLHF.

There are a few counts of this clonotype. The chain couples TRBV11-2 to TRBJ2-1; D remains ambiguous. V was shortened by 2 bases and J by 8 bases, with 16 bases between the two germline ends. Germline V gene sequence: CDR1 SGHAT, CDR2 FQNNGV. The CDR3 contains 15 residues. The CDR3, as DNA: TGTGCCAGCAGCTTAAGTGGTAGGAATTTCGATGAGCAGTTCTTC. Encoded protein: CASSLSGRNFDEQFF.

Only a few counts were recorded for this clonotype. This sequence joins TRBV9 and TRBJ2-1; D gene unclear. V lost 0 bases, J lost 7 bases, and 5 bases lay in between. Germline CDR1 is SGDLS and CDR2 is YYNGEE. This CDR3 region has 12 residues. The CDR3 region is CASSVAVNEQFF. For the CDR3, the DNA is TGTGCCAGCAGCGTAGCCGTAAATGAGCAGTTCTTC. Together with reference TRBV9 and TRBJ2-1, the CDR3 gives the full variable domain: DSGVTQTPKHLITATGQRVTLRCSPRSGDLSVYWYQQSLDQGLQFLIQYYNGEERAKGNILERFSAQQFPDLHSELNLSSLELGDSALYFCASSVAVNEQFFGPGTRLTVL.

The V call is TRBV4-1, the J call TRBJ2-2; D gene uncertain. Looked up from germline, CDR1 is MGHRA and CDR2 is YSYEKL. The CDR3 covers 17 residues. V shed 3 bases and J shed 4 bases, with 18 bases lying between them. The CDR3 sequence: CASSHRPLGLGTGELFF. The CDR3, as DNA: TGCGCCAGCAGCCACAGACCCCTAGGGCTTGGCACCGGGGAGCTGTTTTTT.

The gene calls are TRBV19 and TRBJ1-6, with unresolved D. CDR3 length equals 16 residues. CDR1 and CDR2 (germline): LNHDA, SQIVND (reference sequence). Trimming took 3 bases from V and 0 from J, leaving 9 bases between them. The CDR3, as DNA: TGTGCCAGTAGTATCAGGACGAGCTCCTATAATTCACCCCTCCACTTT. Its protein product is CASSIRTSSYNSPLHF.

This chain uses TRBV7-9 with TRBJ2-1, with 9 bases lining up with TRBD2. From germline, CDR1 is SEHNR and CDR2 FQNEAQ (reference sequence). CDR3 size: 16 residues. Trimming took 5 bases from V and 2 from J; bases not matched to a gene: 7. The CDR3 protein is CASSTLRGRAYNEQFF. CDR3 in DNA: TGTGCCAGCAGCACACTACGCGGGAGGGCCTACAATGAGCAGTTCTTC.

The table lists this clonotype with a few counts. V gene TRBV27 combines with J gene TRBJ1-2, with TRBD1 matching 8 bases. V lost 5 bases and J lost 5; bases outside the gene matches: 10. Germline assignment: CDR1 MNHEY and CDR2 SMNVEV (reference sequence). The CDR3 has 15 amino acids. This chain's CDR3 is CASSPNGQGLYGYTF. CDR3 DNA: TGTGCCAGCAGTCCAAATGGACAGGGACTTTATGGCTACACCTTC.

This chain connects TRBV7-9 to TRBJ1-1; D possibly corresponds to TRBD1 (6 bases). The V gene's germline CDR1 is SEHNR and CDR2 FQNEAQ (reference sequence). The CDR3 length is 14 residues. Trimming left V 0 bases short and J 4 bases short, with 9 bases between. This CDR3 is CASSLAGGPTEAFF. The CDR3, as DNA: TGTGCCAGCAGCTTAGCCGGGGGGCCCACTGAAGCTTTCTTT.

This chain joins TRBV6-2 or TRBV6-3 and TRBJ1-5; D is unresolved. V was trimmed by 6 bases and J by 6 bases, leaving 18 bases between them. From germline, CDR1 is MNHEY and CDR2 SVGEGT. CDR3 length equals 15 residues. The CDR3 DNA is TGTGCCAGCAGCCTTGGGTGGAGTGGCCTTCAGCCCCAGCATTTT. Residues: CASSLGWSGLQPQHF.

The chain links TRBV7-9 to TRBJ2-1; TRBD1 matches 7 bases. This CDR3 has 17 amino acids. Germline-derived CDR1 and CDR2 are SEHNR and FQNEAQ (reference sequence). V trimming: 4 bases; J trimming: 2 bases; junction bases outside the gene matches: 11. CDR3 sequence (DNA): TGTGCCAGCAGCTGGGCCAATGAAGGGGGCCCCTACAATGAGCAGTTCTTC. It is translated as CASSWANEGGPYNEQFF.

This clonotype occurred a few times. This rearrangement joins TRBV7-9 to TRBJ2-5; TRBD2 matches 9 bases. Trimming cost V 1 base and J 4 bases; bases outside gene matches: 10. The CDR3 is 17 amino acids. In germline, CDR1 is SEHNR, CDR2 FQNEAQ (reference sequence). In DNA, the CDR3 is TGTGCCAGCAGCTTAGGACTAGCGGAGGGAGGTCGAGAGACCCAGTACTTC. It translates to CASSLGLAEGGRETQYF.

The chain uses TRBV9 and TRBJ2-7; D is unresolved. CDR3 size: 15 residues. Germline lookup yields CDR1 SGDLS and CDR2 YYNGEE. Trimming pared 0 bases from V and 0 bases from J, leaving 10 bases between. CDR3 in DNA: TGTGCCAGCAGCGTAGTAACGGCTAGCTCCTACGAGCAGTACTTC. It translates to CASSVVTASSYEQYF. The full variable domain, rest sourced from reference TRBV9 and TRBJ2-7, is DSGVTQTPKHLITATGQRVTLRCSPRSGDLSVYWYQQSLDQGLQFLIQYYNGEERAKGNILERFSAQQFPDLHSELNLSSLELGDSALYFCASSVVTASSYEQYFGPGTRLTVT.

The rearrangement joins TRBV4-1 to TRBJ1-1; no definite D call. Trimming cost V 4 bases and J 7 bases, with 19 bases left between them. CDR1 is MGHRA, CDR2 YSYEKL, per germline. This CDR3 is 15 amino acids long. The CDR3 DNA follows: TGCGCCAGCAGCCGTGATAGAAACAGCCCCCTTGAAGCTTTCTTT. Protein: CASSRDRNSPLEAFF.

The chain links TRBV4-3 to TRBJ2-6, with D perhaps matching TRBD1 (5 bases). CDR1 LGHNA and CDR2 YSLEER come from the germline V gene. The CDR3 length is 19 residues. The V gene lost 5 bases and the J gene lost 0 bases, with 20 bases spanning the gap. CDR3 in DNA: TGCGCCAGCAGCAATCACAGGAGCCGAATCAGCTCTGGGGCCAACGTCCTGACTTTC. This encodes CASSNHRSRISSGANVLTF.

The sample holds a few counts of this clonotype. The chain joins TRBV12-3 or TRBV12-4 to TRBJ1-5; D not resolved. The CDR3 is 14 residues long. Trimming left V 3 bases short and J 6 bases short, with 12 bases between. The CDR3: CASSFGPGVQPQHF. In DNA, the CDR3 is TGTGCCAGCAGTTTCGGGCCTGGGGTTCAGCCCCAGCATTTT.

This clonotype was seen more than once but under ten times. The gene calls are TRBV12-3 or TRBV12-4 and TRBJ2-7; D is possibly TRBD2 (5 bases). There are 14 residues in the CDR3. Between the trimmed V and J ends, which lost 3 bases and 4 bases, there was a span of 13 bases. CDR3 loop: CASSFPGNAYEQYF. For the CDR3, the DNA is TGTGCCAGCAGTTTTCCGGGAAATGCTTACGAGCAGTACTTC.

The V and J genes are TRBV29-1 and TRBJ2-1; 15 bases fit TRBD2. The CDR3 sequence is 18 residues long. V gave up 3 bases and J gave up 7 bases; unmatched junction bases: 13. Germline V gene data show CDR1 as SQVTM and CDR2 as ANQGSEA. The CDR3 loop is CSVEDDAGTSGRFNEQFF. CDR3 nucleotides: TGCAGCGTTGAGGACGACGCCGGGACTAGCGGGAGGTTTAATGAGCAGTTCTTC.

This clonotype has only a few counts. The chain couples TRBV7-9 to TRBJ2-2; 9 bases fit TRBD1. The ends lost 5 bases at V and 6 bases at J; junction bases unmatched: 10. The CDR3 has 16 residues. Germline loops: CDR1 SEHNR, CDR2 FQNEAQ (reference sequence). The CDR3 region has the DNA TGTGCCAGCAGCGACTACGGGACAGGGATCTCCGGGGAGCTGTTTTTT. As protein: CASSDYGTGISGELFF.